This is a list of T cell receptor beta chains from one sample in a study of shared clonotypes between healthy human individuals. The data were produced by immunoSEQ multiplex PCR, yet TCRdb's version contains in-frame clones alone and is incomplete. The sample contains about 2.4 million clones, approximately 93% of which appear only once. Sequencing used naive CD4+ T cells from PBMCs. These receptors came from a man aged 18 to 30 in good health. Some clones in this sample may be carry-over from other donors' samples. The CDR3 runs from the conserved cysteine through the conserved F or W. Clone size is stated in some rows and not others, as once, few, many or a class when expanded.

v_call,clone_size,cdr3_aa
TRBV18,NA,CASSPEKEKLFF
TRBV7-9,NA,CASSPRDVQETQYF
TRBV28,NA,CASSYQQGRRYGYTF
TRBV6-5,NA,CASSSDGGYTF
TRBV7-2,once,CASSLRQGEKLFF
TRBV19,NA,CASSQDVNQPQHF
TRBV7-8,NA,CASSDDRAKRTGELFF
TRBV11-2,NA,CASSLRLAGGYYEQYF
TRBV18,NA,CASSIQAPRDIQYF
TRBV6-5,few,CASSLHRGGTEAFF
TRBV4-2,NA,CASSQRSGESYEQYF
TRBV28,NA,CASSLPRPYGYTF
TRBV19,NA,CASSIRSGGQTQYF
TRBV15,NA,CATSRARGSQETQYF
TRBV6-1,NA,CASSDIFRDLTAEQYF
TRBV29-1,NA,CSASTRKRDRNEQFF
TRBV4-3,NA,CASSQGAGQFF
TRBV18,NA,CASSRTGADTEAFF
TRBV19,NA,CASSSRGPSYGYTF
TRBV6-5,few,CASSYSHQETQYF
TRBV9,once,CASSLRGRGLADTQYF
TRBV28,NA,CASSLLLGTYGYTF
TRBV5-4,NA,CASSPQEVGNTEAFF
TRBV7-8,NA,CASSRLTGTQQFF
TRBV28,NA,CASSSPTGGGTDTQYF
TRBV4-1,NA,CASSLGTVTDTQYF
TRBV29-1,NA,CSVGRAGAPGNEQFF
TRBV7-9,NA,CASSLVWVRSHNEQYF
TRBV6-5,NA,CASSQPGTSAAFF
TRBV2,NA,CASRSESSNTEAFF
TRBV6-1,NA,CASSEVSGSGNEQFF
TRBV29-1,NA,CSGSAAGEQFF
TRBV4-2,NA,CASSQGSPASGRRDEQYF
TRBV29-1,NA,CSVEGRLEGGSYNEQFF
TRBV2,NA,CAGRLNLGEKLFF
TRBV4-1,few,CASSQGQGINQPQHF
TRBV5-1,once,CASSAGQQGPETQYF